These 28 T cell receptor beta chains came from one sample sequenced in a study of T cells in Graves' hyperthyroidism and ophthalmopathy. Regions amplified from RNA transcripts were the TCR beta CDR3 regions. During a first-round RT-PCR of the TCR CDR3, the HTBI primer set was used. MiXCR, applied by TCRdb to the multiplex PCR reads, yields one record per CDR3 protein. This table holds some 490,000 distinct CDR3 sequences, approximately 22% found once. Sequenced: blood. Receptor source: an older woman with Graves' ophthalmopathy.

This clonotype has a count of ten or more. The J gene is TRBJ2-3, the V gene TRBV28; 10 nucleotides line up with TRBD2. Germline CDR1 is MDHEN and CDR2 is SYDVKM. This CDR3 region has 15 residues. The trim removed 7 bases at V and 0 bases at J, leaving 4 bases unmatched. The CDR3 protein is CASIGLAVSTDTQYF. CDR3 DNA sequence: TGTGCCAGCATAGGACTAGCGGTTAGCACAGATACGCAGTATTTT. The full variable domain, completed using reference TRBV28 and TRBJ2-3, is DVKVTQSSRYLVKRTGEKVFLECVQDMDHENMFWYRQDPGLGLRLIYFSYDVKMKEKGDIPEGYSVSREKKERFSLILESASTNQTSMYLCASIGLAVSTDTQYFGPGTRLTVL.

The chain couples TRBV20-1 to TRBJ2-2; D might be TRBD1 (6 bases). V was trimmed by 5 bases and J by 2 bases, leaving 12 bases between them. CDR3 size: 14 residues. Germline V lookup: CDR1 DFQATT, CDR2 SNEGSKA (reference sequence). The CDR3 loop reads CSASRDTNTGELFF. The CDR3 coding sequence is TGCAGTGCTTCCCGGGACACTAACACCGGGGAGCTGTTTTTT.

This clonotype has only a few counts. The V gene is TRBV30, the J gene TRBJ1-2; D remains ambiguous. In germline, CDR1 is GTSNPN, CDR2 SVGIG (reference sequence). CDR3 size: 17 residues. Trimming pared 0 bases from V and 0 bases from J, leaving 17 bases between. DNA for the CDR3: TGTGCCTGGAGTGTTTTTCGGTTTAAACGAACTAACTATGGCTACACCTTC. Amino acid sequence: CAWSVFRFKRTNYGYTF.

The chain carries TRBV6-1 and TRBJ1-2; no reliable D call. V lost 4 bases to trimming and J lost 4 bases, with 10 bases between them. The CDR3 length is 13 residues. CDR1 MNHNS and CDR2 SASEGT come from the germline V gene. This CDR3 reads CASSAWGGYGYTF. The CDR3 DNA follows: TGTGCCAGCAGTGCTTGGGGTGGCTATGGCTACACCTTC.

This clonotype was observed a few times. CDR3 loop: CSARSEVSYEQYF. In DNA, the CDR3 is TGCAGTGCTAGGAGTGAGGTTTCCTACGAGCAGTACTTC. The chain has TRBV20-1 and TRBJ2-7; D is ambiguous. In germline, CDR1 is DFQATT, CDR2 SNEGSKA (reference sequence). The CDR3 is 13 amino acids. The V and J ends lost 3 bases and 1 base respectively, with 10 bases between them.

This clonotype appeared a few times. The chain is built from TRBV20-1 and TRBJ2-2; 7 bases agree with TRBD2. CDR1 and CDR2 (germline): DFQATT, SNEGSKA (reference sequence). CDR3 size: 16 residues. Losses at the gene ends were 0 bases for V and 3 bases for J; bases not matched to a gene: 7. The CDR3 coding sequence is TGCAGTGCTAGAGATCGCTGGGGAGGGGACACCGGGGAGCTGTTTTTT. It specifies CSARDRWGGDTGELFF.

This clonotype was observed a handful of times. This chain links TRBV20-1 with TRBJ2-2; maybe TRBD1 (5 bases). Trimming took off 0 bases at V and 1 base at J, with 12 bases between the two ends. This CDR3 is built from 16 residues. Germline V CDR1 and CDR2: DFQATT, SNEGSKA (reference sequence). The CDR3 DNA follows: TGCAGTGCTAGAGATGGGGCAGCGTGGAACACCGGGGAGCTGTTTTTT. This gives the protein CSARDGAAWNTGELFF.

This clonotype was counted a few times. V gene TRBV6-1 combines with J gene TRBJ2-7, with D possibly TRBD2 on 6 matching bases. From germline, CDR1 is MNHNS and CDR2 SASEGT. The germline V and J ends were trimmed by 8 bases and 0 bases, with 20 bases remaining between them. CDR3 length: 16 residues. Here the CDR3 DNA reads TGTGCCAGCTGCCGATGGGGAGGCGATAGCTCCTACGAGCAGTACTTC. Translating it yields CASCRWGGDSSYEQYF.

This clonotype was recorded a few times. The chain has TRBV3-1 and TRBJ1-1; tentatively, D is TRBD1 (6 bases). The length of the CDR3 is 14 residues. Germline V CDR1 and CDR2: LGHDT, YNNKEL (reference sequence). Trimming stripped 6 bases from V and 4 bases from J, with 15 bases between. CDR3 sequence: CASSLRGESTEAFF. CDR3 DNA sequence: TGTGCCAGCAGTCTCAGGGGAGAGAGCACTGAAGCTTTCTTT.

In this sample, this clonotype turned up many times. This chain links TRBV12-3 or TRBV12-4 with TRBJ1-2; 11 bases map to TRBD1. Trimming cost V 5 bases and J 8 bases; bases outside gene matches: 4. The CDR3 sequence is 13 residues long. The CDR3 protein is CASSAGQGDGYTF. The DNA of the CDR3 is TGTGCCAGCAGTGCGGGACAGGGGGACGGCTACACCTTC.

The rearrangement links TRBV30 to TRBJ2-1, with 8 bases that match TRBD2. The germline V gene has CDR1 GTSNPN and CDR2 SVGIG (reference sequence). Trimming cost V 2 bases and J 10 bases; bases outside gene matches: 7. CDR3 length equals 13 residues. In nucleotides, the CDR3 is TGTGCCTGGAGTTTCAGCGGGAGTGTGGAGCAGTTCTTC. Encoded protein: CAWSFSGSVEQFF.

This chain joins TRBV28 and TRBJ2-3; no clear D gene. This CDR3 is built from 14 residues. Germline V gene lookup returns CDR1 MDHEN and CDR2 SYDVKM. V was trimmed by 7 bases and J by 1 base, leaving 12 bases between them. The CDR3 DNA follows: TGTGCCAGCACATTACCTGGGGGCACAGATACGCAGTATTTT. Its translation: CASTLPGGTDTQYF.

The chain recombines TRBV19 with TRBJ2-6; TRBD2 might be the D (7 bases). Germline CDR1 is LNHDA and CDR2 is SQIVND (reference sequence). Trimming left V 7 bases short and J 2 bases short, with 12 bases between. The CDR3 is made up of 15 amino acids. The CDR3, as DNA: TGTGCCAGTAATAGGGGGGGGGCTGGGGCCAACGTCCTGACTTTC. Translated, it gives CASNRGGAGANVLTF.

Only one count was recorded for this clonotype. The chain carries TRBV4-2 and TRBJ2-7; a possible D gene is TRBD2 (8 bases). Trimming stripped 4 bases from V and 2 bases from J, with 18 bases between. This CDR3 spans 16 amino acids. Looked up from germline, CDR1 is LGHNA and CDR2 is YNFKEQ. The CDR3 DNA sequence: TGTGCCAGCAGCCTCCGCCGGGGGGGACAGCCCTACGAGCAGTACTTC. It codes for CASSLRRGGQPYEQYF.

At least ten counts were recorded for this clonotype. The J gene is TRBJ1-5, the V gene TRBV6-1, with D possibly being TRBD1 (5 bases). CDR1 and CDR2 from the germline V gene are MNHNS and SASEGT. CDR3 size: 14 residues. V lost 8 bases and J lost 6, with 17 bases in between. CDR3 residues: CASYLEGLGQPQHF. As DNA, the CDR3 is TGTGCCAGCTACCTTGAGGGACTCGGTCAGCCCCAGCATTTT.

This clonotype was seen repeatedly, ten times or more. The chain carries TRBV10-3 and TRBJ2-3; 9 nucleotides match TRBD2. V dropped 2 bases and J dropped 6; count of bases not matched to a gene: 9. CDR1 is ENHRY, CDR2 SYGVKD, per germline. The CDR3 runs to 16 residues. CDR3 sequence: CAISEVAGGPADTQYF. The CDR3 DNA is TGTGCCATCAGTGAGGTTGCGGGAGGGCCGGCTGATACGCAGTATTTT.

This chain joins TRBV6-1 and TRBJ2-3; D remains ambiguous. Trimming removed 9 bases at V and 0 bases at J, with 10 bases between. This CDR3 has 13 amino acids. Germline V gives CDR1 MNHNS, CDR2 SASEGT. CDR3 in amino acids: CASLASSTDTQYF. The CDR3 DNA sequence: TGTGCCAGTCTGGCCTCTAGCACAGATACGCAGTATTTT.

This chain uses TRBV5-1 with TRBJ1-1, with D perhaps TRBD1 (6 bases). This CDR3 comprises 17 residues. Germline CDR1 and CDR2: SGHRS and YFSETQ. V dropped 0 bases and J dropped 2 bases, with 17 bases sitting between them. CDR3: CASSLGGGGLINTEAFF. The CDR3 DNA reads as TGCGCCAGCAGCTTGGGGGGTGGGGGGCTAATCAACACTGAAGCTTTCTTT. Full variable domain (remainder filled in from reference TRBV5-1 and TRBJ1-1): KAGVTQTPRYLIKTRGQQVTLSCSPISGHRSVSWYQQTPGQGLQFLFEYFSETQRNKGNFPGRFSGRQFSNSRSEMNVSTLELGDSALYLCASSLGGGGLINTEAFFGQGTRLTVV.

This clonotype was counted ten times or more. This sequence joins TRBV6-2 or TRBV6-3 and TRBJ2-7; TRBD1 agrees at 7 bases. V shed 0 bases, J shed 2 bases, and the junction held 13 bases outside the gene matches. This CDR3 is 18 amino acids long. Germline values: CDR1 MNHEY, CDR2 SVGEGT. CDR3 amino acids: CASSYSLTGTANPYEQYF. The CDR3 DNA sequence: TGTGCCAGCAGTTACTCCCTCACCGGGACAGCAAATCCCTACGAGCAGTACTTC.

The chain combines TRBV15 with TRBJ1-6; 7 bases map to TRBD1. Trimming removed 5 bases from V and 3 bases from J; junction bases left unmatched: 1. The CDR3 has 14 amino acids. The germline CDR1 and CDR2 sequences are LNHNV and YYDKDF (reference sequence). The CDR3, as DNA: TGTGCCACCAGCGACAGGGTCTATAATTCACCCCTCCACTTT. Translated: CATSDRVYNSPLHF.

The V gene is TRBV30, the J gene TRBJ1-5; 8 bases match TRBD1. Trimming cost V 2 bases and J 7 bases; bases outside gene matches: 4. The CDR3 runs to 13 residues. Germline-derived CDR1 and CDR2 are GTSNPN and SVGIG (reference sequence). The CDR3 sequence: CAWSTGGRQPQHF. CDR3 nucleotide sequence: TGTGCCTGGAGTACAGGGGGTCGGCAGCCCCAGCATTTT.

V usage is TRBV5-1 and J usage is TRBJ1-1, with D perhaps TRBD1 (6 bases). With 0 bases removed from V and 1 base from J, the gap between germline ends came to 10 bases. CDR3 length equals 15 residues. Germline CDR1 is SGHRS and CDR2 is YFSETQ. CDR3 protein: CASSLDTGQNTEAFF. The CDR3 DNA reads TGCGCCAGCAGCTTGGACACGGGACAGAACACTGAAGCTTTCTTT.

Here the CDR3 reads CASSLFRGGQETQYF. CDR3 DNA: TGTGCCAGCAGCTTATTTCGTGGGGGGCAAGAGACCCAGTACTTC. The rearrangement links TRBV11-2 to TRBJ2-5; TRBD2 might be the D (6 bases). The CDR3 covers 15 residues. V was cut by 2 bases and J by 2 bases, with 12 bases left in between. Germline CDR1 is SGHAT and CDR2 is FQNNGV.

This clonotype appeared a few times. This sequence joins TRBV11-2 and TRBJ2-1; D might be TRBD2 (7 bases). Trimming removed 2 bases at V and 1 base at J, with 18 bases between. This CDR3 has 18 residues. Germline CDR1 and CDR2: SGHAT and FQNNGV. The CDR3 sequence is CASSLIRGTTNSYNEQFF. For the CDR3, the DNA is TGTGCCAGCAGCTTAATAAGGGGGACTACTAATTCCTACAATGAGCAGTTCTTC.

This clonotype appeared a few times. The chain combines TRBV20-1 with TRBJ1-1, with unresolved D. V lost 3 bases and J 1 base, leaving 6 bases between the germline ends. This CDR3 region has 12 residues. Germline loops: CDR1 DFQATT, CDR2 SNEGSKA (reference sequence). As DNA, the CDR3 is TGCAGTGCTAGTGGGCAGAACACTGAAGCTTTCTTT. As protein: CSASGQNTEAFF.

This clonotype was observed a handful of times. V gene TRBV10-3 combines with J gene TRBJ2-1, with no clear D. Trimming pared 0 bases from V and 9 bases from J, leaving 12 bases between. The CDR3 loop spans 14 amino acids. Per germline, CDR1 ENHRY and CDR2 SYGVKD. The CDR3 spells CAISESSNLGEQFF. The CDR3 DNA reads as TGTGCCATCAGTGAGTCCTCGAATCTGGGTGAGCAGTTCTTC.

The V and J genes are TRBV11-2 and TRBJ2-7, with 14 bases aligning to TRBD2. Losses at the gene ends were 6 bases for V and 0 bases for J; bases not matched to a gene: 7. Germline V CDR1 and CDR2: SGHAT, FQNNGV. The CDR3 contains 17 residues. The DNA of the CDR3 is TGTGCCAGCAGGGGGGCCGGGACTAGCGGGGGCTCCTACGAGCAGTACTTC. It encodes CASRGAGTSGGSYEQYF.

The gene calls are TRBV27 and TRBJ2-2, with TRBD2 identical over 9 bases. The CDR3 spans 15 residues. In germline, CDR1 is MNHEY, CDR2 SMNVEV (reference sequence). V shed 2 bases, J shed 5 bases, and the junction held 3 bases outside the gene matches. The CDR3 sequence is CASSLILAGTGELFF. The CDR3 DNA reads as TGTGCCAGCAGTTTAATTCTAGCGGGAACCGGGGAGCTGTTTTTT.